This T cell receptor (beta chain) was observed in a study of blood T cell repertoires in COVID-19. Produced via immunoSEQ multiplex PCR; TCRdb's table is partial and in-frame only. The sample consists of 210,000 or so clones, about 91% of them appearing once. Sequencing input: peripheral blood. The origin of this receptor is a woman aged 40 to 49 with acute or convalescent COVID-19.

In DNA, the CDR3 is TGTGCCAGTAGTCCTTCGCTAACTACCGGGACAGTTCTTTATAGCAATCAGCCCCAGCATTTT. Protein product: CASSPSLTTGTVLYSNQPQHF. This chain links TRBV19 with TRBJ1-5; 7 bases are shared with TRBD1. Germline lookup yields CDR1 LNHDA and CDR2 SQIVND (reference sequence). The CDR3 length is 21 residues. V gave up 5 bases and J gave up 0 bases; unmatched junction bases: 22. The variable domain in full, completed from reference TRBV19 and TRBJ1-5, reads DGGITQSPKYLFRKEGQNVTLSCEQNLNHDAMYWYRQDPGQGLRLIYYSQIVNDFQKGDIAEGYSVSREKKESFPLTVTSAQKNPTAFYLCASSPSLTTGTVLYSNQPQHFGDGTRLSIL.